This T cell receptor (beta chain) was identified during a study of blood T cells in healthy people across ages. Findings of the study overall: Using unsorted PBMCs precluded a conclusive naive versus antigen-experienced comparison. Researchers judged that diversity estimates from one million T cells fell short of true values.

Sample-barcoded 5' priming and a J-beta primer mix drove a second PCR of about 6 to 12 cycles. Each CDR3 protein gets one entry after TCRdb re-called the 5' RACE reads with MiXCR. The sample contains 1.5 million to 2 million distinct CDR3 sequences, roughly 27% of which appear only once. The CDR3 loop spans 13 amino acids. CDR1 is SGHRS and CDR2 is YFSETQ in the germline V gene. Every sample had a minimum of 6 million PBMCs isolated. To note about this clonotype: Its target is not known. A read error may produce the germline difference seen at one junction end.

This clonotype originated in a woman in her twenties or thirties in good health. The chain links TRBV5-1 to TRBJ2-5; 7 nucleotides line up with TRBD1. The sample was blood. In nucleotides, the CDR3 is TGCGCCGGCAGTTTGGGACAGCAAGAGACCCAGTACTTC. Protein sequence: CAGSLGQQETQYF.